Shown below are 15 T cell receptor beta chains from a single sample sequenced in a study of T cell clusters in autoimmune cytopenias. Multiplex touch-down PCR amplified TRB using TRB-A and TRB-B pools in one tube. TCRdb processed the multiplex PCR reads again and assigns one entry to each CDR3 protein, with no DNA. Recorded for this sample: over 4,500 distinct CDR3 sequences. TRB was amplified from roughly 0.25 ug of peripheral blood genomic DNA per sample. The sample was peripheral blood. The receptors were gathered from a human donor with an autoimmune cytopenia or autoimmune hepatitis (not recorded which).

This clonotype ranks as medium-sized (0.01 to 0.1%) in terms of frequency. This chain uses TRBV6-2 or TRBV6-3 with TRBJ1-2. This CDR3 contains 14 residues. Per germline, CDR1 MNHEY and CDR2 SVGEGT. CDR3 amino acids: CATQKIPLTYGYTF.

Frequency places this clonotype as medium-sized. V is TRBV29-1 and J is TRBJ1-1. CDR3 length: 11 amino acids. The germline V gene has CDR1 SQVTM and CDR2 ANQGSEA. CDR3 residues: CSVGPNTEAFF.

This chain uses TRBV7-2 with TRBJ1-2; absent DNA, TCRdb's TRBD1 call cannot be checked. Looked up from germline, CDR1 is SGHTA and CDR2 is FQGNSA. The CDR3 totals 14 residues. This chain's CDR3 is CVSSRGQGVYGYTF.

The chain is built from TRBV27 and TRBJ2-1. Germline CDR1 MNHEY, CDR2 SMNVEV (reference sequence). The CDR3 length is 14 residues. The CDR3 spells CASSLAGWYNEQFF.

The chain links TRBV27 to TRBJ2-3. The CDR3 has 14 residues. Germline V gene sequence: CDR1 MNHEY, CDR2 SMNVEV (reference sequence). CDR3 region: CASSQDPNTDAQYF.

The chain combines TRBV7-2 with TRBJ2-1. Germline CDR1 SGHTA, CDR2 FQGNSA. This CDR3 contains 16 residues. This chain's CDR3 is CASSLARGSSYNEQFF.

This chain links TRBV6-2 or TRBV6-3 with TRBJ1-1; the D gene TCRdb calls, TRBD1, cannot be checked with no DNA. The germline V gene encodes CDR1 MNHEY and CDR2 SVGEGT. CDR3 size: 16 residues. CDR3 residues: CASSRPPTGVWTEAFF.

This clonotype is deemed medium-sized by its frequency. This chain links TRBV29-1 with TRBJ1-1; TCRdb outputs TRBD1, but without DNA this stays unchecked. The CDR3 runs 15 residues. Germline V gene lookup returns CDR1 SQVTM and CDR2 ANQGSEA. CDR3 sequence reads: CSVGQGRSMNTEAFF.

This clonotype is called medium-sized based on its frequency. CDR3 in amino acids: CASRQGMNTEAFF. This chain joins TRBV19 and TRBJ1-1. Germline V CDR1 and CDR2: LNHDA, SQIVND (reference sequence). The CDR3 covers 13 residues.

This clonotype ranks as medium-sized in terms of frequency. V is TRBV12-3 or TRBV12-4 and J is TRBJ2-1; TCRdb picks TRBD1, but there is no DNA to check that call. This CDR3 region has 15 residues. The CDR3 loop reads CASSLRTGGRNEQFF.

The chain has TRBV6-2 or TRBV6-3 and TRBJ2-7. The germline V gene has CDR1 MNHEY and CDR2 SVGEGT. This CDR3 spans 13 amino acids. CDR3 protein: CASSYSTKYEQYF.

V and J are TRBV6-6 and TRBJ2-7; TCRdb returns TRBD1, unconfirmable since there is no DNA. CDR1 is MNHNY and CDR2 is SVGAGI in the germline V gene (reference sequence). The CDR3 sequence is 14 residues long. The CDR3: CATLKGQGPYEQYF.

The chain's CDR3 is CASSLGQGGSPLHF. The chain links TRBV7-9 to TRBJ1-6; TCRdb reports TRBD1, a call that lacks DNA to check it against. The CDR3 runs 14 residues. The germline V gene has CDR1 SEHNR and CDR2 FQNEAQ (reference sequence).

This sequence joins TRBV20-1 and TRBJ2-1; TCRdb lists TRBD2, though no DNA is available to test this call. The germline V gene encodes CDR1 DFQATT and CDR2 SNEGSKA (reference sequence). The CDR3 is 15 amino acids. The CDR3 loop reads CSSSERGNSYNEQFF.

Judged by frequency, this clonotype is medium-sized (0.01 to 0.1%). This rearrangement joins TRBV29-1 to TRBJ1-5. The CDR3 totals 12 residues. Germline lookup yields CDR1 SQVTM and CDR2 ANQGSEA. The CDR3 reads CSVGTPPQPQHF.